The 21 T cell receptor beta chains reported below all come from one sample, sequenced in a study of multiple sclerosis patients with progressive multifocal leukoencephalopathy. Time point here: time of PML onset. Assay used: immunoSEQ multiplex PCR; TCRdb lists only in-frame clones, some missing. The sample comprises fewer than 40,000 clones, approximately 90% of which are singletons, and about 5.7% rests with the top ten. The sequenced sample was PBMCs, obtained from a patient treated with natalizumab. The receptors were sampled from a woman in her 40s with progressive multifocal leukoencephalopathy.

The chain uses TRBV28 and TRBJ2-5, with D uncertain. Between the trimmed V and J ends, which lost 1 base and 5 bases, there was a span of 11 bases. The CDR3 length is 14 residues. CDR1 is MDHEN, CDR2 SYDVKM, per germline. CDR3 nucleotides: TGTGCCAGCAGTTTATTCGGCAGGCTGGAGACCCAGTACTTC. Translating it yields CASSLFGRLETQYF.

The CDR3 coding sequence is TGTGCCAGCAGCTATAGACAGGGTTTTAACTATGGCTACACCTTC. Translation gives CASSYRQGFNYGYTF. The chain links TRBV21-1 to TRBJ1-2; the DNA was not used to check the table's D call, TRBD1. TRBV21-1 is described as a pseudogene. The CDR3 runs 15 residues.

The rearrangement uses TRBV7-2 and TRBJ1-1; D uncertain. Germline-derived CDR1 and CDR2 are SGHTA and FQGNSA. The germline V and J ends were trimmed by 7 bases and 0 bases, with 9 bases remaining between them. The CDR3 sequence is 13 residues long. The CDR3 protein is CASKTQMNTEAFF. In nucleotides, the CDR3 is TGTGCCAGCAAGACACAAATGAACACTGAAGCTTTCTTT.

The genes are TRBV30 and TRBJ2-3; TRBD2 might be the D (6 bases). This CDR3 has 12 amino acids. Looked up from germline, CDR1 is GTSNPN and CDR2 is SVGIG (reference sequence). V gave up 2 bases and J gave up 7 bases, with 10 bases separating them. CDR3 loop: CAWSRDFNTQYF. CDR3 DNA sequence: TGTGCCTGGAGTCGGGACTTTAATACGCAGTATTTT.

The rearrangement links TRBV7-8 to TRBJ1-3; 7 nucleotides align to TRBD1. V shed 2 bases, J shed 0 bases, and the junction held 7 bases outside the gene matches. This CDR3 region has 17 residues. Germline V CDR1 and CDR2: SGHVS, FQNEAQ. As DNA, the CDR3 is TGTGCCAGCAGCTTATTGGGACAGCCAACCTCTGGAAACACCATATATTTT. This codes for CASSLLGQPTSGNTIYF. Together with reference TRBV7-8 and TRBJ1-3, the CDR3 gives the full variable domain: GAGVSQSPRYKVAKRGQDVALRCDPISGHVSLFWYQQALGQGPEFLTYFQNEAQLDKSGLPSDRFFAERPEGSVSTLKIQRTQQEDSAVYLCASSLLGQPTSGNTIYFGEGSWLTVV.

V gene TRBV7-2 combines with J gene TRBJ2-7; 8 bases are a match to TRBD2. Germline assignment: CDR1 SGHTA and CDR2 FQGNSA. CDR3 length equals 13 residues. Trimming at V came to 5 bases and at J to 5 bases, leaving 5 bases not matched to a gene. CDR3 DNA: TGTGCCAGCAGCCGGGGGGGGCACCACGAGCAGTACTTC. It codes for CASSRGGHHEQYF.

J is TRBJ2-5 and V is TRBV27, with TRBD2 matching 10 bases. Judging by the DNA end, TRBJ2-7 fits better; the J call may be wrong. The germline CDR1 and CDR2 sequences are MNHEY and SMNVEV (reference sequence). This CDR3 is 18 amino acids long. In DNA, the CDR3 is TGTGCCAGCAGTCCCCTAGGGGGGGCTAGCGGGGGAACCTACGAGCAGTACTTC. It is translated as CASSPLGGASGGTYEQYF.

V is TRBV4-3 and J is TRBJ2-3; a weak D match, TRBD1 (5 bases). Germline assignment: CDR1 LGHNA and CDR2 YSLEER. This CDR3 contains 16 residues. V lost 0 bases to trimming and J lost 1 base, with 11 bases between them. The CDR3 DNA sequence: TGCGCCAGCAGCCAAGATTGGCAGGGTCGCACAGATACGCAGTATTTT. This translates into CASSQDWQGRTDTQYF.

The gene calls are TRBV11-3 and TRBJ2-1; 9 bases map to TRBD1. This CDR3 spans 15 amino acids. The junction had 6 bases not matched to a gene; V was cut back by 5 bases and J by 4 bases. Germline V lookup: CDR1 SGHNT, CDR2 YENEEA. The CDR3 is CASSARDRDYNEQFF. CDR3 sequence (DNA): TGTGCCAGCAGCGCCAGGGACAGGGATTACAATGAGCAGTTCTTC.

This clone was seen only a few times. This chain uses TRBV7-9 with TRBJ1-4; unclear D gene. CDR3 length equals 14 residues. CDR1 is SEHNR, CDR2 FQNEAQ, per germline (reference sequence). Trimming cost V 0 bases and J 0 bases, with 2 bases left between them. The CDR3, as DNA: TGTGCCAGCAGCTTAGCAGCAACTAATGAAAAACTGTTTTTT. This translates into CASSLAATNEKLFF.

The chain recombines TRBV27 with TRBJ2-5; the D gene is possibly TRBD1 (7 bases). V dropped 4 bases and J dropped 13 bases, with 16 bases sitting between them. This CDR3 is 12 amino acids long. CDR1 is MNHEY, CDR2 SMNVEV, per germline (reference sequence). Here the CDR3 DNA reads TGTGCCAGCAGTTCTGCGACAGGGAGGCTGTACTTC. Protein: CASSSATGRLYF.

This clone was counted once. The chain couples TRBV9 to TRBJ2-1; 9 bases are a match to TRBD2. Germline assignment: CDR1 SGDLS and CDR2 YYNGEE. V was pared by 3 bases and J by 2 bases, with 6 bases of the junction left unmatched. The CDR3 loop spans 16 amino acids. CDR3 nucleotide sequence: TGTGCCAGCAGCGGTCCCGGGACTAGCACCTACAATGAGCAGTTCTTC. Protein sequence: CASSGPGTSTYNEQFF.

This clone showed up just once. Other DNA sequences of this sample code for an identical CDR3. The rearrangement uses TRBV18 and TRBJ1-1, with 7 bases aligning to TRBD1. The CDR3 has 13 amino acids. The trim removed 3 bases at V and 6 bases at J, leaving 4 bases unmatched. Per the germline V gene, CDR1 is KGHSH and CDR2 is LQKENI. The CDR3 DNA reads as TGTGCCAGCTCACCTAGGCAGGGGGCTGAAGCTTTCTTT. Translating gives CASSPRQGAEAFF.

The chain carries TRBV19 and TRBJ1-5; no definite D call. Trimming pared 3 bases from V and 4 bases from J, leaving 10 bases between. The CDR3 extends over 14 amino acids. Germline-derived CDR1 and CDR2 are LNHDA and SQIVND (reference sequence). The CDR3 protein is CASSIQTVNQPQHF. The CDR3 DNA is TGTGCCAGTAGTATTCAGACCGTAAATCAGCCCCAGCATTTT.

The V gene is TRBV10-3, the J gene TRBJ1-2, with unresolved D. Germline V gives CDR1 ENHRY, CDR2 SYGVKD. V lost 0 bases, J lost 4 bases, and 9 bases lay in between. The length of the CDR3 is 14 residues. The CDR3 bases are TGTGCCATCAGTGAGTCACTAGAGACCTATGGCTACACCTTC. Translation: CAISESLETYGYTF.

The chain joins TRBV10-1 to TRBJ1-1; D gene unclear. Trimming removed 6 bases at V and 4 bases at J, with 12 bases between. Germline CDR1 reads WNHNN; CDR2 reads SYGVQD (reference sequence). This CDR3 comprises 13 residues. CDR3 DNA sequence: TGCGCCAGCAGAAAAAACATCGGCACTGAAGCTTTCTTT. It encodes CASRKNIGTEAFF.

The chain carries TRBV4-2 and TRBJ2-7; the D is unclear. This CDR3 contains 15 residues. Germline CDR1 is LGHNA and CDR2 is YNFKEQ. Trimming took off 3 bases at V and 1 base at J, with 13 bases between the two ends. CDR3 residues: CASSQIHIASYEQYF. CDR3 DNA: TGTGCCAGCAGCCAGATTCATATCGCTTCCTACGAGCAGTACTTC.

This chain connects TRBV14 to TRBJ1-2; 8 bases are a match to TRBD1. CDR3 length: 14 amino acids. V shed 5 bases and J 5 bases; nucleotides not matched to a gene: 7. The germline V gene encodes CDR1 SGHDN and CDR2 FVKESK. The CDR3 nucleotides read TGTGCCAGCAGCTTCCGACAGGGGCGGTATGGCTACACCTTC. Translated: CASSFRQGRYGYTF. Together with reference TRBV14 and TRBJ1-2, the CDR3 gives the full variable domain: EAGVTQFPSHSVIEKGQTVTLRCDPISGHDNLYWYRRVMGKEIKFLLHFVKESKQDESGMPNNRFLAERTGGTYSTLKVQPAELEDSGVYFCASSFRQGRYGYTFGSGTRLTVV.

Concerning this clone itself: Other nucleotide sequences in the sample specify the same CDR3. The chain employs TRBV28 and TRBJ1-2, with D unresolved. Trimming shortened V by 5 bases and J by 4 bases, and 11 bases separated the two germline ends. CDR3 length: 13 amino acids. Germline CDR1 is MDHEN and CDR2 is SYDVKM. The CDR3 loop is CASSPGRIYGYTF. The CDR3 DNA follows: TGTGCCAGCAGTCCCGGACGGATCTATGGCTACACCTTC.

V and J are TRBV9 and TRBJ2-3; D may be TRBD2 (7 bases). Per germline, CDR1 SGDLS and CDR2 YYNGEE. The CDR3 has 15 residues. Trimming pared 0 bases from V and 5 bases from J, leaving 13 bases between. The CDR3 spells CASSVEGGRGDTQYF. Here the CDR3 DNA reads TGTGCCAGCAGCGTAGAGGGGGGGCGAGGAGATACGCAGTATTTT.

V and J are TRBV18 and TRBJ1-5; D gene ambiguous. Germline CDR1 and CDR2: KGHSH and LQKENI. Trimming took off 3 bases at V and 4 bases at J, with 7 bases between the two ends. The CDR3 consists of 13 residues. DNA for the CDR3: TGTGCCAGCTCACCGGAAGGGAATCAGCCCCAGCATTTT. Its translation: CASSPEGNQPQHF.